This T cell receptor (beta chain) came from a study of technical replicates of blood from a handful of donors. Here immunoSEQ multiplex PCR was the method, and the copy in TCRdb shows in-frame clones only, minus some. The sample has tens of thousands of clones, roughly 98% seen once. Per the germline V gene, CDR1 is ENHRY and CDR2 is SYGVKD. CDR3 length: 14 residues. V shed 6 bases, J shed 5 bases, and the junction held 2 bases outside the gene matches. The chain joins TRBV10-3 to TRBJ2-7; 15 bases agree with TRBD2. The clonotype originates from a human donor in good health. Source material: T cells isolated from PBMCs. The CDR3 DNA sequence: TGTGCCATCAGGGGGACTAGCGGGAGGAACGAGCAGTACTTC. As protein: CAIRGTSGRNEQYF.